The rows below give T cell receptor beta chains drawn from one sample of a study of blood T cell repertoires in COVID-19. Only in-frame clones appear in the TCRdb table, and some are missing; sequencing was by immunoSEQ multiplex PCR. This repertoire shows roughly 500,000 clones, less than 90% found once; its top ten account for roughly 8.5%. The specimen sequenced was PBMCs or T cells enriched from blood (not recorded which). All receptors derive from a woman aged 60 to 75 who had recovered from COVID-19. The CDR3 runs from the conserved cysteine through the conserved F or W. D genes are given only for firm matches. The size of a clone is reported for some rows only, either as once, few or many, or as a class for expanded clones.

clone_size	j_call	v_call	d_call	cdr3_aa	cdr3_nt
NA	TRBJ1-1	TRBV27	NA	CASSLIGGNTEAFF	TGTGCCAGCAGTTTAATCGGGGGGAACACTGAAGCTTTCTTT
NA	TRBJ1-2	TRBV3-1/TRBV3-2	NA	CASSQDEGVGGYTF	TGTGCCAGCAGCCAAGACGAGGGGGTCGGTGGCTACACCTTC
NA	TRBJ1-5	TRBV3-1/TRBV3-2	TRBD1	CASSQTPGGQSQHF	TGTGCCAGCAGCCAAACCCCAGGGGGGCAGTCCCAGCATTTT
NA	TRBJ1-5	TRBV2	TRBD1	CASRDSVRPQHF	TGTGCCAGTCGGGACAGCGTGCGGCCCCAGCATTTT
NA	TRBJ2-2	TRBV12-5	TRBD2	CASGPTTSVNTGELFF	TGTGCTAGTGGGCCCACGACTAGCGTGAACACCGGGGAGCTGTTTTTT
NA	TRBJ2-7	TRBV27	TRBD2	CASSPSGGATSYEQYF	TGTGCCAGCAGCCCTAGCGGGGGGGCTACATCCTACGAGCAGTACTTC
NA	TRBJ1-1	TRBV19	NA	CASSIQTAATEAFF	TGTGCCAGTAGTATACAAACAGCAGCCACTGAAGCTTTCTTT
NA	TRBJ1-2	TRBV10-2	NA	CASSEVHRAGYTF	TGCGCCAGCAGTGAGGTACACAGGGCGGGCTACACCTTC
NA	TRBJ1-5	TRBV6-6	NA	CASSMQGFDQPQHF	TGTGCCAGCAGTATGCAGGGGTTTGATCAGCCCCAGCATTTT
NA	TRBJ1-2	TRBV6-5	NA	CASSYSWGQNYGYTF	TGTGCCAGCAGTTACTCGTGGGGCCAGAACTATGGCTACACCTTC
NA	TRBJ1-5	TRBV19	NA	CASTDSGNQPQHF	TGTGCCAGTACGGACAGTGGCAATCAGCCCCAGCATTTT
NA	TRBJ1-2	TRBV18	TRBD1	CASSPSTGGRHGYTF	TGTGCCAGCTCACCTTCGACAGGGGGCCGTCATGGCTACACCTTC
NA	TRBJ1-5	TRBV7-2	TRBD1	CASSSWTGGDQPQHF	TGTGCCAGCAGCTCCTGGACAGGGGGGGATCAGCCCCAGCATTTT
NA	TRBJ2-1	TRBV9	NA	CASSVRIGSSYNEQFF	TGTGCCAGCAGCGTAAGGATTGGGAGCTCCTACAATGAGCAGTTCTTC
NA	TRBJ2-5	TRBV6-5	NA	CASGSLRQETQYF	TGTGCCAGCGGGTCACTACGTCAAGAGACCCAGTACTTC
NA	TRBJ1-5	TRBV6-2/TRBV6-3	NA	CASSYLQGITGNQPQHF	TGTGCCAGCAGTTACTTACAGGGAATTACTGGCAATCAGCCCCAGCATTTT
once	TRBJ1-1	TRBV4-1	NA	CASSQNRANTEAFF	TGCGCCAGCAGCCAAAACAGGGCGAACACTGAAGCTTTCTTT
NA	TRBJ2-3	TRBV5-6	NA	CASSWTTDSVDTQYF	TGTGCCAGCAGCTGGACTACCGACAGTGTAGATACGCAGTATTTT
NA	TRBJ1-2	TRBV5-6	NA	CASSLAQGVGYGYTF	TGTGCCAGCAGCTTGGCGCAGGGCGTAGGCTATGGCTACACCTTC
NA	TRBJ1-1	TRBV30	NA	CAWSKGVRGGEAFF	TGTGCCTGGAGTAAGGGGGTTCGTGGGGGAGAAGCTTTCTTT
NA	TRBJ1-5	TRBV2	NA	CASTPDFNQPQHF	TGTGCCAGCACCCCGGACTTCAATCAGCCCCAGCATTTT
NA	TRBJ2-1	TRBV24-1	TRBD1	CATSDPRQGQNNEQFF	TGTGCCACCAGTGACCCCAGACAGGGACAGAACAATGAGCAGTTCTTC
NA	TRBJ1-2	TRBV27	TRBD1	CASRRVQGGLYGYTF	TGTGCCAGCAGACGCGTACAGGGGGGCTTATATGGCTACACCTTC
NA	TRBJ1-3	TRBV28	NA	CASTWRATSGNTIYF	TGTGCCAGCACCTGGAGAGCAACCTCGGGAAACACCATATATTTT
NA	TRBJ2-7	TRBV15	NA	CATSRDGGAGSYEQYF	TGTGCCACCAGCAGAGATGGGGGGGCAGGGTCCTACGAGCAGTACTTC
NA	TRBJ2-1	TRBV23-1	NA	CARGGEQFF	TGCGCCCGAGGGGGTGAGCAGTTCTTC
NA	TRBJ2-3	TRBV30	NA	CAWSVRTDTQYF	TGTGCCTGGAGTGTACGGACAGATACGCAGTATTTT
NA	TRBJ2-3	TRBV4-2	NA	CASSQDLPDSDTQYF	TGTGCCAGCAGCCAAGATCTTCCAGATTCAGATACGCAGTATTTT
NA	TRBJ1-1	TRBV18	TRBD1	CASSPHGQEGSEAFF	TGTGCCAGCTCACCACATGGACAGGAGGGGTCTGAAGCTTTCTTT
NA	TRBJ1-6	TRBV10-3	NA	CAMRRDFNSPLHF	TGTGCCATGCGACGGGATTTTAATTCACCCCTCCACTTT
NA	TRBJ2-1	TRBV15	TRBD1	CATSRPPGQGSYNEQFF	TGTGCCACCAGCAGACCACCGGGACAGGGCTCCTACAATGAGCAGTTCTTC
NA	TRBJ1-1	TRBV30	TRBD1	CAWTPGTGSVTEAFF	TGTGCCTGGACTCCCGGGACAGGGTCCGTCACTGAAGCTTTCTTT
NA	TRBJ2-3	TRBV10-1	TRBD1	CASRGTGGTDTQYF	TGCGCCAGCAGAGGGACAGGGGGCACAGATACGCAGTATTTT
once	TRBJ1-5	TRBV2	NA	CASSEGGYQPQHF	TGTGCCAGCAGTGAAGGGGGCTATCAGCCCCAGCATTTT
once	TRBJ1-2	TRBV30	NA	CAWSVLIGGHGYTF	TGTGCCTGGAGTGTACTGATCGGGGGGCATGGCTACACCTTC
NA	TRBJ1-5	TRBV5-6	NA	CASSLGRGYSNQPQHF	TGTGCCAGCAGCTTGGGCAGGGGATATAGCAATCAGCCCCAGCATTTT
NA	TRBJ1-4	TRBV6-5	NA	CASSIQVATNEKLFF	TGTGCCAGCAGCATACAGGTAGCAACTAATGAAAAACTGTTTTTT
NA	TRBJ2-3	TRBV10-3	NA	CAISRGAPNTDTQYF	TGTGCCATCAGCCGGGGGGCACCCAACACAGATACGCAGTATTTT
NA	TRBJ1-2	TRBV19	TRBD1	CASSMHRTGDGYTF	TGTGCCAGTAGTATGCACCGGACAGGGGATGGCTACACCTTC
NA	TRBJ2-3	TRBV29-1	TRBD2	CSVQGAGGRTDTQYF	TGCAGCGTTCAAGGGGCGGGGGGGCGGACAGATACGCAGTATTTT
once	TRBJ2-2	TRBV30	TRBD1	CAWSEKTGVTGELFF	TGTGCCTGGAGTGAGAAGACAGGGGTCACCGGGGAGCTGTTTTTT
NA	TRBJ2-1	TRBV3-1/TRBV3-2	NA	CASSQASEQFF	TGTGCCAGCAGCCAAGCGAGTGAGCAGTTCTTC
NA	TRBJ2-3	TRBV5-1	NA	CASSLSPGDTQYF	TGCGCCAGCAGCTTGTCTCCGGGAGATACGCAGTATTTT
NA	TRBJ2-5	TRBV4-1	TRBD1	CASSQVGTGEETQYF	TGCGCCAGCAGCCAAGTCGGAACAGGGGAAGAGACCCAGTACTTC
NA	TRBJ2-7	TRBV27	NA	CASSFRTSYEQYF	TGTGCCAGCAGTTTCCGGACATCCTACGAGCAGTACTTC